This T cell receptor (beta chain) was sequenced for a study of regulatory T cells in long-lasting Graves disease. General study findings and limits: Persistent Graves' patients showed a TCR diversity that was lower than that of newly diagnosed ones. Under persistent disease, TRBV28, TRBJ1-2 and TRBJ2-5 were used preferentially. Comparison showed that persistent patients shared more public clonotypes (roughly 2,700) than new patients (966).

For TCR beta, libraries came from iRepertoire HTBI primers and Arm-PCR of CDR3 regions. MiXCR, applied by TCRdb to the multiplex PCR reads, yields one record per CDR3 protein. The repertoire holds about 430,000 distinct CDR3 sequences, around a fifth seen once, with approximately 15% in the top ten. Time point in this sample: persistent/refractory GD, antithyroid drugs over 5 years with positive TRAb. The TCR library used RNA extracted from PBMCs. The length of the CDR3 is 13 residues. Germline V gives CDR1 MDHEN, CDR2 SYDVKM. With V trimmed by 7 bases and J by 5 bases, 6 bases remained unmatched. This clonotype was seen ten or more times. What it binds is unknown.

Material: peripheral blood mononuclear cells (PBMCs), obtained when the disease was refractory, from a patient treated with antithyroid drugs. The sequence came from a female donor with Graves disease. The rearrangement uses TRBV28 and TRBJ2-5; 8 bases align to TRBD1. CDR3 sequence reads: CASTNRGWETQYF. In nucleotides, the CDR3 is TGTGCCAGCACGAACAGGGGGTGGGAGACCCAGTACTTC.